This T cell receptor beta chain was documented in a study of cytomegalovirus exposure and HLA in healthy donors (dated by TCRdb to about 2017). Background on the whole study: An earlier analysis of approximately 590 of the donors reported 276 Gb of sequence data and roughly 110 million unique TCR beta sequences from roughly 180 million T cells. A later analysis re-examined previously published TCR beta repertoires from over 500 donors and added high-resolution HLA genotyping to investigate patterns of TCR occurrence. Donor age, sex, ethnicity and CMV serostatus were collected together with the repertoire data. To predict cytomegalovirus infection status, the study brought together high-throughput TCR immunosequencing, statistical association of individual TCRs with disease status, and machine learning. The study profiled the T cell repertoires of about 640 subjects by immunosequencing and related them to cytomegalovirus serostatus. Typing coverage varied by locus: 629-630 donors for A, B, C, DRB1 and DQB1; more than 500 for DQA1; about 600 for DPA1; 400 to 480 for DPB1. In addition to the first cohort of approximately 650 subjects, a separate validation cohort of over 90 different subjects was used. Roughly 300 gigabases of sequencing data and 70 million to 85 million unique TCR sequences were included in an early release covering around 600 HLA-typed donors. An earlier analysis of fewer than 750 of the donors used high-throughput TCR beta sequencing to judge whether each TCR beta V gene segment behaved as functional or pseudogenic. HLA typing included class I and class II loci at four-digit resolution. The study was designed to test whether signatures of past pathogen exposure could be identified by cataloging public T cell receptors. Every repertoire in the discovery cohort had been generated on one and the same sequencing platform. Among about 400 genotyped donors of the cohort, an average of approximately 220,000 unique TCR beta nucleotide sequences was sequenced per donor, of which approximately 18% were non-productive. About 5 DR-DQ haplotypes were handled as single units for association and clustering, since linkage in the cohort was strong. Among the roughly 380 genotyped donors, about 85% belonged to the genetic ancestry cluster associated with self-reported Caucasian donors. Rather than drawing on any new phenotypic data, the later analysis identified candidate immune exposures from TCR beta sequences and the way those sequences occurred across donors. A later genetic analysis took genome-wide SNP genotypes for about 55% of the 666 donors and used that subset as a discovery cohort.

The cohort consisted of hundreds of healthy bone marrow donors. Cohort members were all nominally healthy when sampled, although unrecorded immune exposures were likely present. The donor was CMV seropositive and was included in the group of 250 to 300 seropositive cohort members. A peripheral blood sample was provided by each donor, and peripheral blood mononuclear cells were used for TCR beta sequencing. The Qiagen DNeasy Blood Extraction Kit was used to extract genomic DNA from the blood cell samples. Here is what the overall study found, with its caveats: For the cohort, immune exposure information was limited to CMV serostatus. According to a later genetic analysis, donors in an Asian-associated ancestry cluster had fewer N-insertions in productive TCRs than the approximately 650-donor mean. Broadly in line with IMGT annotations, most TCR beta V segments showed up in productive rearrangements about 87% or about 30% of the time in an earlier analysis of several hundred of the donors. Across donors, most TCR sequences were observed very rarely, whereas some public TCRs were present in many individuals. A further reported finding was that TCR beta sequences accurately predicted the HLA-A and HLA-B alleles for most subjects in the first cohort. A later analysis reported that several top co-occurrence clusters appeared linked to parvovirus B19, influenza, CMV and Epstein-Barr virus. In a later analysis, TCR association rates were found to vary across HLA loci, with the most associated TCRs seen for DRB1 alleles and the fewest for HLA-C alleles. The earlier analysis of 587 of the donors excluded about 16 rarely observed V segments, including chromosome 9 orphons, because counts were too low. It was suggested by the authors that the approach could potentially be generalized to other disease states and immunological phenotypes. A cluster of highly shared sequence variants was judged likely to be a technical artifact of the sequencing pipeline. The study listed 164 TCR beta chains as associated with cytomegalovirus. Because some donors lacked HLA typing at each locus, the association tests relied only on the typed subset. In a later genetic analysis, a missense DCLRE1C variant was associated with V-gene and J-gene trimming of TCR beta chains, and the association was replicated in an independent cohort. A later analysis found that most CMV-associated TCR beta chains appeared HLA-restricted, with HLA associations seemingly driven largely by CMV exposure. Assigning TCR associations to individual alleles was difficult when HLA alleles, especially DR and DQ, strongly co-occurred. Linkage disequilibrium might explain the correlated functional status among segregating V segments, but an unknown experimental factor could not be ruled out. In vitro tests confirmed that a few of the cytomegalovirus-associated TCR beta chains recognize cytomegalovirus antigens. In a later analysis, 16,951 TCR beta sequences were associated with specific HLA alleles at a false discovery rate of 0.05. The classifier was reported to diagnose cytomegalovirus status with high specificity and sensitivity in both the original and validation cohorts. Sequencing depth was assumed to be roughly uniform across donors in the presence/absence analyses, though that assumption may not hold. Some IMGT-functional V segments, including TRBV6-2 and TRBV6-3, could not be told apart with the 87-base-pair reads, so those segments were excluded. This cohort had only TCR beta chains sequenced, and the lack of alpha or paired-chain data limited which features could be detected. Compared with equally common non-associated chains, HLA-associated TCR beta chains in a later analysis were more clonally expanded and had lower generation probabilities.

Remarks on this clone: No cognate antigen has been identified for it. Compared with germline, one end of the junction differs, possibly owing to a read error.

The method was the immunoSEQ multiplex PCR assay. For the multiplex PCR, a mixture combining 60 forward primers for TCR Vbeta segments and 13 reverse primers for TCR Jbeta segments was used. The CDR3 region of rearranged TCR beta genes was amplified from genomic DNA with a multiplex PCR assay. On the Illumina HiSeq System, the amplified TCR beta libraries were sequenced as 87-base-pair reads. The paper's processing steps were these. Across the roughly 640 repertoires, a later analysis counted 80 million or so unique TCR beta chains, about 10 million of which were shared by at least two donors. A nearest-neighbor algorithm error-corrected the raw reads and collapsed the reads into unique sequences, merging closely related sequences to remove PCR and sequencing errors. To assign V, D and J gene segments, CDR3 sequences were aligned to IMGT reference sequences. Each retained sequence needed at least a six-nucleotide match to both a V gene segment and a J gene segment. A rearrangement counted as productive if the CDR3 had no stop codons and remained in frame with V and J, and every other rearrangement counted as non-productive. CDR3 was defined by IMGT convention, running from the second conserved V-encoded cysteine to the conserved J-encoded phenylalanine. The earlier analysis of about 610 of the donors excluded sequences that lacked an unambiguous match to a single V gene segment. In an earlier analysis of 450 to 700 of the donors, V segments were called functional above 56.7% productive rearrangements and were called segregating when the between-donor standard deviation exceeded 5%. A statistical classification framework was built to diagnose cytomegalovirus status from the catalog of TCR beta chain sequences. V and J gene assignment, in a later analysis, came from comparing TCR nucleotide sequences with IMGT/GENE-DB human TR gene sequences. A later analysis assigned CDR3 sequences and most-parsimonious VDJ recombination scenarios with the TCRdist pipeline. In a later analysis, every TCR beta chain was defined by the combination of its CDR3 amino acid sequence and its V-gene family, and reads without a unique V-gene family were dropped. As a way to deal with suspected cross-contamination and a sequencing artifact, a later analysis dropped 500 to 700 nucleotide sequences that were highly shared and had low generation probability. In a later analysis, a clonal expansion index was calculated for each public chain from normalized within-repertoire ranks of inferred template counts. In a later analysis, generation probabilities were computed using a VDJ recombination model fitted to out-of-frame rearrangements, and the results were checked against IGoR. In a later analysis, hypergeometric tests were used to score TCR-TCR, TCR-HLA and TCR-CMV co-occurrence, with a repertoire-size bias correction applied to TCR pairs. False discovery rates were estimated in a later analysis by permuting HLA or CMV assignments 20 times. In a later analysis, co-occurring TCRs were grouped with DBSCAN, and TCRdist sequence similarity was added when clustering was performed within HLA-allele-positive subsets. Repertoires with fewer than 30,000 or more than 120,000 public chains, plus five repertoires with anomalous nucleotide sharing, were excluded from co-occurrence clustering. Drawn from immuneACCESS, this table holds only the in-frame rearrangements with V and J called that TCRdb kept. Clones are partly lost; checked studies trace under half to an unresolved V gene and leave the rest unexplained. V, J and clone size derive from that table, while D and trimming were established from the DNA sequence. This sample lists some 160,000 clones; around 73% were detected once. The ten biggest clones cover 5.4% of the sample.

The CDR3 runs 15 residues from the cysteine to the phenylalanine. Only the CDR3 region is kept as DNA, spanning 45 bases read in frame from base 1. Reading the germline V gene gives CDR1 KGHSH and CDR2 LQKENI. The chain is assembled from TRBV18 and TRBJ2-7, with 7 bases aligning to TRBD1. This clonotype was sampled from a woman under 30 in good health and CMV-seropositive. Sequencing input: PBMCs. The base sequence is TGTGCCAGCTCACCAGAACAGGGGAAGCCTCCCCCATTGGACTTC. Its protein reads: CASSPEQGKPPPLDF.